Listed here is a single T cell receptor beta chain. The sample originates from a study of control samples from healthy donors and cancer patients. The CDR3 is 15 residues long. Trimming cost V 7 bases and J 3 bases; bases outside gene matches: 7. Germline CDR1 reads KGHDR; CDR2 reads SFDVKD. Assay: immunoSEQ multiplex PCR; the TCRdb copy retains only in-frame clones and omits some. The data hold around 130,000 clones, with about 83% observed a single time. Sequencing input: blood. J is TRBJ1-3 and V is TRBV24-1, with TRBD1 matching 8 bases. This TCR came from a man aged 25-45 years in good health. The CDR3 DNA is TGTGCCACCAGCCAGGGGGCCCAAGGTGGAAACACCATATATTTT. Protein product: CATSQGAQGGNTIYF.